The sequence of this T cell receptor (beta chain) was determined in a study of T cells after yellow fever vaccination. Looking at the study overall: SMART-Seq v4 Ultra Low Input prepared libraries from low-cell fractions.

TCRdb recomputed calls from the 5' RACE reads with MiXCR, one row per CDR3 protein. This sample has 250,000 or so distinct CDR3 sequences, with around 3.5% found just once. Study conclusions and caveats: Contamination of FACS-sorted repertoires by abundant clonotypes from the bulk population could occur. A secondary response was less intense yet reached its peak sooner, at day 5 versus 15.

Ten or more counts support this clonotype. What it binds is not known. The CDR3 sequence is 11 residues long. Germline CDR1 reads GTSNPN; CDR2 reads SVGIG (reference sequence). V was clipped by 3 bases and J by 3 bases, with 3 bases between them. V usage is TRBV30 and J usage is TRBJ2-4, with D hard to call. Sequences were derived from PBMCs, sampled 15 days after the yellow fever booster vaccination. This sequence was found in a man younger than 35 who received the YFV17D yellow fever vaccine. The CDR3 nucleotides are TGTGCCTGGAGGGACAAAAACATTCAGTACTTC. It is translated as CAWRDKNIQYF.